The 27 T cell receptor beta chains below were found in one sample sequenced in a study of blood T cell repertoires in COVID-19. Assay used: immunoSEQ multiplex PCR; TCRdb lists only in-frame clones, some missing. Of 280,000 or so clones detected, 90% appear once; the ten largest clones hold about 1.7%. The sample comprised PBMCs or T cells enriched from blood (not recorded which). These receptors all come from a woman aged 18-29 years with acute COVID-19.

The J gene is TRBJ2-7, the V gene TRBV7-9; 9 bases agree with TRBD1. CDR1 SEHNR and CDR2 FQNEAQ come from the germline V gene (reference sequence). The CDR3 contains 15 residues. Unmatched junction bases numbered 8, after V lost 3 bases and J lost 5 bases. The CDR3 is CASSFGTGTVDEQYF. The CDR3, as DNA: TGTGCCAGCAGCTTCGGGACAGGGACGGTGGACGAGCAGTACTTC. Drawing the rest from reference TRBV7-9 and TRBJ2-7, the complete variable domain is DTGVSQNPRHKITKRGQNVTFRCDPISEHNRLYWYRQTLGQGPEFLTYFQNEAQLEKSRLLSDRFSAERPKGSFSTLEIQRTEQGDSAMYLCASSFGTGTVDEQYFGPGTRLTVT.

The chain employs TRBV4-1 and TRBJ2-7; no clear D. V shed 1 base and J shed 9 bases, with 7 bases lying between them. The CDR3 is 11 amino acids. CDR1 MGHRA and CDR2 YSYEKL come from the germline V gene. The CDR3 nucleotides read TGCGCCAGCAGCCAAGGCCTTAGGCAGTACTTC. This gives the protein CASSQGLRQYF.

The chain combines TRBV30 with TRBJ2-2; 7 positions agree with TRBD1. The ends lost 4 bases at V and 7 bases at J; junction bases unmatched: 6. Germline loops: CDR1 GTSNPN, CDR2 SVGIG (reference sequence). The CDR3 is 13 residues long. CDR3 in DNA: TGTGCCTGGAAACACAGGGGAATCGGGGAGCTGTTTTTT. Translating it yields CAWKHRGIGELFF.

The CDR3 nucleotides read TGTGCCAGCACCATCCCGTTCGGGGCCGGGGAGCTGTTTTTT. Residues: CASTIPFGAGELFF. This chain connects TRBV28 to TRBJ2-2; D is perhaps TRBD2 (5 bases). Trimming took off 7 bases at V and 6 bases at J, with 15 bases between the two ends. This CDR3 has 14 residues. Germline CDR1 MDHEN, CDR2 SYDVKM.

The chain couples TRBV23-1 to TRBJ1-5; TRBD1 matches at 8 bases. TRBV23-1 is sorted into the ORF group, with uncertain function. V was pared by 4 bases and J by 6 bases, with 8 bases of the junction left unmatched. The CDR3 sequence is 15 residues long. CDR3 loop: CASSRFDRGSQPQHF. The CDR3 DNA sequence: TGCGCCAGCAGTCGATTTGACAGGGGAAGTCAGCCCCAGCATTTT.

V usage is TRBV18 and J usage is TRBJ2-7; 7 nucleotides match TRBD2. CDR3 length: 13 amino acids. Germline trimming cut 3 bases from V and 5 bases from J; bases unmatched to any gene: 4. The germline gives CDR1 KGHSH, CDR2 LQKENI. CDR3 sequence reads: CASSPGGSDEQYF. The DNA for the CDR3 is TGTGCCAGCTCACCGGGGGGGAGCGACGAGCAGTACTTC.

This chain links TRBV30 with TRBJ1-3, with D possibly being TRBD1 (5 bases). Between the trimmed V and J ends, which lost 3 bases and 0 bases, there was a span of 12 bases. CDR3 length: 15 residues. CDR1 is GTSNPN and CDR2 is SVGIG in the germline V gene (reference sequence). The CDR3 coding sequence is TGTGCCTGGAGCCACAGGCGAAGCTCTGGAAACACCATATATTTT. Amino acids: CAWSHRRSSGNTIYF.

This clone was seen only once. CDR3 DNA sequence: TGTGCCAGCAGCCCTAATAGCGGGAGGCTATCCTACAATGAGCAGTTCTTC. Protein: CASSPNSGRLSYNEQFF. The chain couples TRBV7-8 to TRBJ2-1; TRBD2 agrees at 10 bases. This CDR3 contains 17 residues. Germline loops: CDR1 SGHVS, CDR2 FQNEAQ. Losses at the gene ends were 5 bases for V and 1 base for J; bases not matched to a gene: 8.

The V gene is TRBV6-2 or TRBV6-3, the J gene TRBJ2-3; the match to TRBD1 covers 8 bases. Germline V gene lookup returns CDR1 MNHEY and CDR2 SVGEGT. The CDR3 covers 16 residues. J was trimmed by 2 bases and V by 5 bases; bases with no gene match: 9. CDR3 region: CASSKQGQGNTDTQYF. The CDR3, as DNA: TGTGCCAGCAGTAAACAAGGACAGGGAAACACAGATACGCAGTATTTT.

The CDR3 nucleotides are TGTGCCCCCCGGGACTACCCCAGACAAGATACGCAGTATTTT. Encoded protein: CAPRDYPRQDTQYF. The chain has TRBV9 and TRBJ2-3; 7 bases match TRBD2. The CDR3 has 14 amino acids. V was clipped by 10 bases and J by 5 bases; unmatched bases: 13. Germline V gives CDR1 SGDLS, CDR2 YYNGEE.

This rearrangement joins TRBV7-2 to TRBJ2-7; D call uncertain. The CDR3 is 16 residues long. V lost 1 base and J 3 bases, leaving 16 bases between the germline ends. Germline V gene data show CDR1 as SGHTA and CDR2 as FQGNSA. This CDR3 is CASSLGRAGRGYEQYF. The CDR3 DNA sequence: TGTGCCAGCAGCTTAGGGCGAGCTGGCCGAGGCTACGAGCAGTACTTC.

The table lists this clone with a count of one. V is TRBV4-1 and J is TRBJ2-7; 8 bases agree with TRBD1. Trimming took 0 bases from V and 3 from J; bases not matched to a gene: 4. This CDR3 spans 15 amino acids. Per the germline V gene, CDR1 is MGHRA and CDR2 is YSYEKL. The CDR3 here is CASSQDIDRGYEQYF. DNA for the CDR3: TGCGCCAGCAGCCAAGACATCGACAGGGGCTACGAGCAGTACTTC.

This clone is a singleton in its sample. V and J are TRBV5-1 and TRBJ2-3, with a weak D call TRBD2 (6 bases). V was shortened by 0 bases and J by 9 bases, with 14 bases between the two germline ends. CDR3 length: 14 residues. Germline V gene sequence: CDR1 SGHRS, CDR2 YFSETQ. CDR3 sequence reads: CASSLGEVQGTQYF. CDR3 nucleotides: TGCGCCAGCAGCTTGGGGGAGGTGCAGGGCACGCAGTATTTT.

The chain combines TRBV9 with TRBJ2-7; 8 positions agree with TRBD2. Germline-derived CDR1 and CDR2 are SGDLS and YYNGEE. Germline trimming cut 4 bases from V and 6 bases from J; bases unmatched to any gene: 9. The CDR3 totals 14 residues. CDR3 loop: CASSPSGSLGEQYF. CDR3 DNA: TGTGCCAGCAGCCCCAGCGGGAGCTTGGGCGAGCAGTACTTC. Full variable domain (rest looked up from reference TRBV9 and TRBJ2-7): DSGVTQTPKHLITATGQRVTLRCSPRSGDLSVYWYQQSLDQGLQFLIQYYNGEERAKGNILERFSAQQFPDLHSELNLSSLELGDSALYFCASSPSGSLGEQYFGPGTRLTVT.

V and J are TRBV6-5 and TRBJ2-7; the D gene is possibly TRBD1 (6 bases). With 5 bases removed from V and 3 bases from J, the gap between germline ends came to 14 bases. Germline V gene data show CDR1 as MNHEY and CDR2 as SVGAGI. The CDR3 runs 14 residues. This CDR3 is CASSNTRGFYEQYF. The CDR3 region has the DNA TGTGCCAGCAGTAATACCAGGGGTTTCTACGAGCAGTACTTC.

The chain is built from TRBV18 and TRBJ2-1; D is uncertain. Looked up from germline, CDR1 is KGHSH and CDR2 is LQKENI. V was cut by 1 base and J by 2 bases, with 12 bases left in between. The CDR3 extends over 16 amino acids. The chain's CDR3 is CASSPRVQNTYNEQFF. The DNA for the CDR3 is TGTGCCAGCTCACCACGGGTACAGAACACCTACAATGAGCAGTTCTTC.

V gene TRBV6-2 or TRBV6-3 combines with J gene TRBJ2-4, with D possibly matching TRBD2 (5 bases). The ends were cut back, 5 bases at V and 0 bases at J, with 11 bases in the middle. The CDR3 sequence is 15 residues long. Germline CDR1 reads MNHEY; CDR2 reads SVGEGT. CDR3 DNA sequence: TGTGCCAGCAGTAATAGAGGGCTAGCCAAAAACATTCAGTACTTC. Its protein is CASSNRGLAKNIQYF.

V usage is TRBV30 and J usage is TRBJ1-2; 9 nucleotides align to TRBD1. CDR1 is GTSNPN, CDR2 SVGIG, per germline (reference sequence). The junction had 5 bases not matched to a gene; V was cut back by 6 bases and J by 0 bases. The CDR3 totals 14 residues. The CDR3 protein is CACNGQGPNYGYTF. Here the CDR3 DNA reads TGTGCCTGTAATGGACAGGGGCCTAACTATGGCTACACCTTC.

The gene calls are TRBV4-1 and TRBJ2-7, with TRBD2 identical over 7 bases. Germline CDR1 and CDR2: MGHRA and YSYEKL. With V trimmed by 4 bases and J by 6 bases, 6 bases remained unmatched. This CDR3 is built from 13 residues. CDR3 sequence: CASSRAGVGEQYF. The CDR3, as DNA: TGCGCCAGCAGCCGCGCGGGAGTAGGCGAGCAGTACTTC.

The CDR3 DNA follows: TGTGCCAGCAGCTTGGTAGTGACAGCTAACACTGAAGCTTTCTTT. It yields the protein CASSLVVTANTEAFF. The chain is built from TRBV5-6 and TRBJ1-1; maybe TRBD1 (5 bases). The CDR3 has 15 residues. The ends were cut back, 0 bases at V and 2 bases at J, with 11 bases in the middle. Germline CDR1 SGHDT, CDR2 YYEEEE.

This rearrangement joins TRBV3-1 (or the pseudogene TRBV3-2) to TRBJ1-4; D remains unclear. Germline V gene lookup returns CDR1 LGHDT and CDR2 YNNKEL (reference sequence). Trimming cost V 5 bases and J 0 bases, with 7 bases left between them. The CDR3 has 14 residues. In DNA form, the CDR3 reads TGTGCCAGCAGCAAGAGGGCAACTAATGAAAAACTGTTTTTT. Encoded protein: CASSKRATNEKLFF.

J is TRBJ1-2 and V is TRBV18; maybe TRBD1 (5 bases). The germline V gene has CDR1 KGHSH and CDR2 LQKENI. The CDR3 is 18 amino acids. With 2 bases removed from V and 4 bases from J, the gap between germline ends came to 23 bases. The CDR3 sequence: CASSPTEGGRQGLYGYTF. CDR3 bases: TGTGCCAGCTCACCAACGGAGGGCGGCCGCCAGGGCCTCTATGGCTACACCTTC.

The gene calls are TRBV27 and TRBJ1-4; D is possibly TRBD1 (5 bases). This CDR3 has 13 amino acids. Germline assignment: CDR1 MNHEY and CDR2 SMNVEV (reference sequence). The germline V and J ends were trimmed by 5 bases and 8 bases, with 12 bases remaining between them. The CDR3 DNA reads TGTGCCAGCAGTCCGGGGGGGAGGGAAAAACTGTTTTTT. Its protein product is CASSPGGREKLFF.

The chain joins TRBV25-1 to TRBJ1-2; D unclear. The CDR3 covers 11 residues. From germline, CDR1 is MGHDK and CDR2 SYGVNS. V was clipped by 10 bases and J by 5 bases, with 11 bases between them. The chain's CDR3 is CATYNVYGYTF. DNA of the CDR3: TGTGCCACCTATAACGTGTATGGCTACACCTTC.

The J gene is TRBJ2-5, the V gene TRBV6-1; D is possibly TRBD2 (5 bases). The CDR3 length is 18 residues. V lost 4 bases, J lost 7 bases, and 28 bases lay in between. Germline lookup yields CDR1 MNHNS and CDR2 SASEGT. The CDR3 DNA is TGTGCCAGCAGTGTCCCCTCGGGGAAGATTTTGAGTCTAGGGACCCAGTACTTC. Translated: CASSVPSGKILSLGTQYF.

A few counts support this clone. J is TRBJ1-5 and V is TRBV4-1; D call uncertain. Germline CDR1 MGHRA, CDR2 YSYEKL. This CDR3 spans 15 amino acids. V was pared by 0 bases and J by 5 bases, with 11 bases between. The CDR3 DNA reads as TGCGCCAGCAGCCAAGAGGGCAGACCCTATCAGCCCCAGCATTTT. Amino acid sequence: CASSQEGRPYQPQHF.

The chain has TRBV7-8 and TRBJ1-1; D might be TRBD1 (5 bases). With 1 base removed from V and 2 bases from J, the gap between germline ends came to 14 bases. The germline V gene has CDR1 SGHVS and CDR2 FQNEAQ. CDR3 length equals 16 residues. DNA for the CDR3: TGTGCCAGCAGCTTAGTTGGGGCGGGACTAAACACTGAAGCTTTCTTT. The encoded protein is CASSLVGAGLNTEAFF.